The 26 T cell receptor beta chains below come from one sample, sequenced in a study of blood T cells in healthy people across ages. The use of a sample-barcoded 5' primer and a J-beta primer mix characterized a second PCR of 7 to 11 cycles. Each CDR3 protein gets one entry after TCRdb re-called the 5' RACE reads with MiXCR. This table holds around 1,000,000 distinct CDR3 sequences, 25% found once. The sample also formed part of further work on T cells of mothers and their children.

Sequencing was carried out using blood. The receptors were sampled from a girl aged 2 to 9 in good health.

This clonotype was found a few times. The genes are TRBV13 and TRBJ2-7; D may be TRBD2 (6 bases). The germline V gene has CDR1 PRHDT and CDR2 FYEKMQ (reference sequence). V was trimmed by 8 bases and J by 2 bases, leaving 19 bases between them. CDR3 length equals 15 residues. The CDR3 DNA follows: TGTGCCAGCTCAACCTCGGGACTCCTACCCTACGAGCAGTACTTC. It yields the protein CASSTSGLLPYEQYF.

The CDR3: CASSAGQQGREKLFF. The CDR3 DNA sequence: TGTGCCAGCAGCGCGGGTCAGCAGGGAAGAGAAAAACTGTTTTTT. The genes are TRBV9 and TRBJ1-4; a possible D gene is TRBD1 (5 bases). V gave up 3 bases and J gave up 8 bases, with 17 bases separating them. This CDR3 comprises 15 residues. CDR1 is SGDLS and CDR2 is YYNGEE in the germline V gene.

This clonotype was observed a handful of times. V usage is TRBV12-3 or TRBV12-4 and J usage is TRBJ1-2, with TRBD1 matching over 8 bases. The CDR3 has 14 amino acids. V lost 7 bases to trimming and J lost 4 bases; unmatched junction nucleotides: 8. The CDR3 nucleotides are TGTGCCAGCACCCTATCAGGGGGCGGCTATGGCTACACCTTC. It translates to CASTLSGGGYGYTF.

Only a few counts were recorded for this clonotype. CDR3 sequence (DNA): TGTGCCAGCAGTTTTGGCCGGGAAAAACTGTTTTTT. This gives the protein CASSFGREKLFF. V and J are TRBV12-3 or TRBV12-4 and TRBJ1-4; D uncertain. V was clipped by 3 bases and J by 8 bases, with 7 bases between them. CDR3 length: 12 residues.

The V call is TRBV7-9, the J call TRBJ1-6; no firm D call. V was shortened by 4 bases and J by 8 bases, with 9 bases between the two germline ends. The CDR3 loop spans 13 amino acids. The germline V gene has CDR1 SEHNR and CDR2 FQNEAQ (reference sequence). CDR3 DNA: TGTGCCAGCAGCTCCAATCAGGATTCACCCCTCCACTTT. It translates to CASSSNQDSPLHF.

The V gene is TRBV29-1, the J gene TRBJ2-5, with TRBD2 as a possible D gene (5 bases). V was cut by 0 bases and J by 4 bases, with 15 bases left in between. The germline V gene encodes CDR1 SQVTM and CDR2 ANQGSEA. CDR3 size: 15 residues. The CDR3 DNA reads TGCAGCGTTGAAGAGTCGGCTGGAGGAGGAGAGACCCAGTACTTC. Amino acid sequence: CSVEESAGGGETQYF. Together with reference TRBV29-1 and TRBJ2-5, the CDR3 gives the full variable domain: SAVISQKPSRDICQRGTSLTIQCQVDSQVTMMFWYRQQPGQSLTLIATANQGSEATYESGFVIDKFPISRPNLTFSTLTVSNMSPEDSSIYLCSVEESAGGGETQYFGPGTRLLVL.

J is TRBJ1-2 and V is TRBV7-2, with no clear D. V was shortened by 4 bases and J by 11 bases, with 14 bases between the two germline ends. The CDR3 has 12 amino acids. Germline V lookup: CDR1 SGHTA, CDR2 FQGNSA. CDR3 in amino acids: CASSSRAFHYTF. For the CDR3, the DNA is TGTGCCAGCAGCTCCCGGGCCTTCCATTACACCTTC.

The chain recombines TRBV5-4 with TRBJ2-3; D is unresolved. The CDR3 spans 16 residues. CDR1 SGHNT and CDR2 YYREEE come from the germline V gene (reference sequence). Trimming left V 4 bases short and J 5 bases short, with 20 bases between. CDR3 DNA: TGTGCCAGCAGCCCAAGAGCGTCCTCCTTTGTAGATACGCAGTATTTT. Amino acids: CASSPRASSFVDTQYF.

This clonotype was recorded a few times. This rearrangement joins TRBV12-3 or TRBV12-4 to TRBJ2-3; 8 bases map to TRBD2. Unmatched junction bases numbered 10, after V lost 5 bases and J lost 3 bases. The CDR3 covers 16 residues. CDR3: CASSTPRGGPTDTQYF. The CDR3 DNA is TGTGCCAGCAGTACCCCCCGGGGGGGGCCTACAGATACGCAGTATTTT.

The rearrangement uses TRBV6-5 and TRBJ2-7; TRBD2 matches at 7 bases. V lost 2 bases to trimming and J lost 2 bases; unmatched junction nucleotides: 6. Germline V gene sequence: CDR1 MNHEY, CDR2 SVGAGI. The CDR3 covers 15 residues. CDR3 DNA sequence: TGTGCCAGCAGTTACCAGGCTAGCGGTCCCTACGAGCAGTACTTC. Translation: CASSYQASGPYEQYF.

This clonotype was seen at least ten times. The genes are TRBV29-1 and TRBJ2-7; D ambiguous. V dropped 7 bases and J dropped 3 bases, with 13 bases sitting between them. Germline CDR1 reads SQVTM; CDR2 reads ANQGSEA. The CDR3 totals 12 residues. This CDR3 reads CSAGDPSYEQYF. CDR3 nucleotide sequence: TGCAGCGCTGGAGACCCGAGCTACGAGCAGTACTTC.

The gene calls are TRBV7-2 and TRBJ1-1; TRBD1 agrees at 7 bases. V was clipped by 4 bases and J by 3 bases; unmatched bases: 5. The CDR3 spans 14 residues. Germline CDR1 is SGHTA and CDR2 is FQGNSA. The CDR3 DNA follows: TGTGCCAGCAGCTCGACAGGGTCGGACACTGAAGCTTTCTTT. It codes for CASSSTGSDTEAFF.

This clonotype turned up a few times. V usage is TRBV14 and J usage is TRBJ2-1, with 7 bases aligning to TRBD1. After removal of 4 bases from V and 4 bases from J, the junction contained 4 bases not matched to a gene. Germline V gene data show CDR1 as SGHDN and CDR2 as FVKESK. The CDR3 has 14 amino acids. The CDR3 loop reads CASSPGQVYNEQFF. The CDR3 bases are TGTGCCAGCAGCCCTGGACAGGTATACAATGAGCAGTTCTTC.

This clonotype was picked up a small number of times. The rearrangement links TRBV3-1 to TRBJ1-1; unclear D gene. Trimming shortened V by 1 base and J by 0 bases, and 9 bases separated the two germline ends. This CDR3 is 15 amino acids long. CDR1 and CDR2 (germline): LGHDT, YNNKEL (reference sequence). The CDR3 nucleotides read TGTGCCAGCAGCCAAGGCCAATCTATGAACACTGAAGCTTTCTTT. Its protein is CASSQGQSMNTEAFF.

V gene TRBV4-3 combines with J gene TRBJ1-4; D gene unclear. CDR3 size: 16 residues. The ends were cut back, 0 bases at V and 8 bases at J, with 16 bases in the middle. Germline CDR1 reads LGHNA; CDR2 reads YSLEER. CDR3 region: CASSQDRVKEGEKLFF. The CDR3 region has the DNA TGCGCCAGCAGCCAAGATCGGGTAAAGGAAGGCGAAAAACTGTTTTTT.

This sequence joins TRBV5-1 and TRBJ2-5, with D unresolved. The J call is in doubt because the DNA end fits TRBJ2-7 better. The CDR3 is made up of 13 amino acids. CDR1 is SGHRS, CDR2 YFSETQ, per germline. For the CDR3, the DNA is TGCGCCAGCAGCTTGGGCCCCGGGCCCGAGCAGTACTTC. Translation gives CASSLGPGPEQYF.

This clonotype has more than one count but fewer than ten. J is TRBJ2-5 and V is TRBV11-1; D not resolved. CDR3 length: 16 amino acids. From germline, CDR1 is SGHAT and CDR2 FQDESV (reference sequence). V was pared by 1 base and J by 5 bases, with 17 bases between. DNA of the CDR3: TGTGCCAGCAGCTTAGACCCCCTTCGACCCTCTGAGACCCAGTACTTC. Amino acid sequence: CASSLDPLRPSETQYF.

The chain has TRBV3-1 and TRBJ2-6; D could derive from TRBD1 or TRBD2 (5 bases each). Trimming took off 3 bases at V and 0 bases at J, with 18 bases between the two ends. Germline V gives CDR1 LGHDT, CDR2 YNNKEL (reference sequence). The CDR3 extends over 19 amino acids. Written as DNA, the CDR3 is TGTGCCAGCAGCCAGGGGGAATTTAAAGCAGGCTCTGGGGCCAACGTCCTGACTTTC. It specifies CASSQGEFKAGSGANVLTF.

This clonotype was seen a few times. The CDR3 here is CSVGELAGARREQYF. CDR3 in DNA: TGCAGCGTTGGTGAGTTGGCGGGGGCTCGTCGAGAGCAGTACTTC. V and J are TRBV29-1 and TRBJ2-7; tentatively, D is TRBD2 (7 bases). There are 15 residues in the CDR3. Between the trimmed V and J ends, which lost 4 bases and 7 bases, there was a span of 23 bases. The germline V gene has CDR1 SQVTM and CDR2 ANQGSEA.

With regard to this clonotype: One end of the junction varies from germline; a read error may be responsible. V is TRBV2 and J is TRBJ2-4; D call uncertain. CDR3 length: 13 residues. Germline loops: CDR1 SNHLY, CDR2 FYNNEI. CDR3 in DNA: TGTGCCAGCCGTGACAATTTTGGAAACATTCAGTACTTC. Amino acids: CASRDNFGNIQYF. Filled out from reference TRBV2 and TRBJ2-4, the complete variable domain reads EPEVTQTPSHQVTQMGQEVILRCVPISNHLYFYWYRQILGQKVEFLVSFYNNEISEKSEIFDDQFSVERPDGSNFTLKIRSTKLEDSAMYFCASRDNFGNIQYFGAGTRLSVL.

The CDR3 protein is CSVTPGGIEGYTF. DNA for the CDR3: TGCAGCGTTACCCCGGGGGGGATTGAAGGCTACACCTTC. The V and J genes are TRBV29-1 and TRBJ1-2, with a tentative D call TRBD1 (5 bases). Germline V gives CDR1 SQVTM, CDR2 ANQGSEA. The CDR3 loop spans 13 amino acids. V was pared by 5 bases and J by 8 bases, with 18 bases between.

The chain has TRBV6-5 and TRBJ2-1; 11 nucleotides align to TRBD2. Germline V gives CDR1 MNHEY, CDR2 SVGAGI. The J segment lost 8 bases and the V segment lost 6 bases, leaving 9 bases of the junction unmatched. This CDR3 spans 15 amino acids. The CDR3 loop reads CASRLAGGLVDEQFF. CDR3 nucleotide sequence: TGTGCCAGCAGATTAGCGGGAGGGCTTGTAGATGAGCAGTTCTTC.

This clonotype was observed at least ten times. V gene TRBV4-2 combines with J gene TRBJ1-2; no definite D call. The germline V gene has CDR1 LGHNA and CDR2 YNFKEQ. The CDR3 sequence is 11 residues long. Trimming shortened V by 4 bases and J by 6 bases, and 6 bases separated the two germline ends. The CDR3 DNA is TGTGCCAGCAGCCTCAACCATGGCTACACCTTC. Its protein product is CASSLNHGYTF.

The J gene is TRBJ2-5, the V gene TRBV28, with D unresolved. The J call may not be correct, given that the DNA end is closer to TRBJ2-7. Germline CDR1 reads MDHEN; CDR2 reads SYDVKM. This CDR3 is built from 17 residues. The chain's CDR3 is CASSPTHLRRNSYEQYF. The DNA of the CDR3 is TGTGCCAGCAGTCCCACCCATTTGCGAAGGAACTCCTACGAGCAGTACTTC.

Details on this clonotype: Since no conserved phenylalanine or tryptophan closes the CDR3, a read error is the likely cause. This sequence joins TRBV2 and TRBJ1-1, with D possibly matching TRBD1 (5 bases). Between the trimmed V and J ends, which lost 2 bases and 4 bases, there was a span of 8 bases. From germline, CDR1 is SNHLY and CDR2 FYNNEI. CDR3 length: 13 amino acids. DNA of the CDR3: TGTGCCAGCAGTGAACTGGGGACCACTGAAGCTTTCGTT. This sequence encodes CASSELGTTEAFV.

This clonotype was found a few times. CDR3 in DNA: TGTGCCAGCAGCTTAGGGGGGATGAATGGCTACACCTTC. It codes for CASSLGGMNGYTF. The chain links TRBV11-3 to TRBJ1-2; D possibly corresponds to TRBD1 (5 bases). This CDR3 contains 13 residues. Per the germline V gene, CDR1 is SGHNT and CDR2 is YENEEA. V dropped 1 base and J dropped 6 bases, with 9 bases sitting between them.